This T cell receptor (beta chain) comes out of a study of regulatory T cells in long-lasting Graves disease. Across the whole study: Patients with persistent Graves' disease had over 5 years of antithyroid drugs and persistent TSH receptor antibodies. Regarding the study as a whole: Segments TRBV28, TRBJ1-2 and TRBJ2-5 showed preferential usage in persistent disease. Small sample size may have lowered accuracy.

Researchers made TCR beta libraries by using iRepertoire HTBI primers and running Arm-PCR on CDR3 regions. TCRdb reprocessed the multiplex PCR reads via MiXCR and lists one record per CDR3 protein. Altogether under 450,000 distinct CDR3 sequences are present, roughly 25% being singletons, with the ten largest covering around 30%. Germline CDR1 is SEHNR and CDR2 is FQNEAQ (reference sequence). Trimming shortened V by 5 bases and J by 5 bases, and 15 bases separated the two germline ends. The CDR3 is made up of 14 amino acids. This clonotype appeared a few times. Its matching antigen is unknown. Described time point: persistent/refractory GD, antithyroid drugs over 5 years with positive TRAb. Extracted RNA from PBMCs served as the source of the TCR library.

The sequence derives from a woman in her thirties or forties with Graves disease. The J gene is TRBJ2-5, the V gene TRBV7-9; D may correspond to TRBD1 or TRBD2 (6 bases each). Source: peripheral blood mononuclear cells (PBMCs), taken when the disease was refractory, from a patient treated with antithyroid drugs. CDR3 nucleotide sequence: TGTGCCAGCAGCCCCCATGGGGGGCGGGAGACCCAGTACTTC. It codes for CASSPHGGRETQYF.